The rows below give T cell receptor beta chains drawn from one sample of a study of tumor-infiltrating lymphocytes in primary liver carcinoma. TCRdb reanalysed the multiplex PCR reads using MiXCR and keeps one entry per CDR3 protein. The table lists about 350,000 distinct CDR3 sequences, 65% of them singletons. Source material: peripheral blood. Receptors originate from a man aged 40-49 years with primary liver carcinoma and hepatitis B virus infection. Both conserved end residues are part of each CDR3. Each record gives: clone size, J gene, D gene, V gene, CDR3 DNA, CDR3 protein. D genes are given only for firm matches. Only part of the rows carry a size: once, few, many, or a class if the clone is expanded.

size: -; J: TRBJ1-6; D: -; V: TRBV4-1; DNA: TGCCCCAGCAGCGGGGCGGGTATCCGGGCCGGAGGGAATTCACCCCTCCACTTT; CDR3: CPSSGAGIRAGGNSPLHF
size: -; J: TRBJ2-1; D: -; V: TRBV4-3; DNA: TGCGCCAGCAGCCAAGATCTTAACTCATACAATGAGCAGTTCTTC; CDR3: CASSQDLNSYNEQFF
size: many; J: TRBJ2-1; D: -; V: TRBV6-5; DNA: TGTGCCAGCAATAGGACACCCTACAATGAGCAGTTCTTC; CDR3: CASNRTPYNEQFF
size: many; J: TRBJ2-7; D: -; V: TRBV11-2; DNA: TGTGCCAGCAGCTTAGAGTTTTTCGGGGGCGAGCAGTACTTC; CDR3: CASSLEFFGGEQYF
size: once; J: TRBJ2-5; D: -; V: TRBV5-1; DNA: TGCGCCAGCAACTTGGAACTAATTAGGACCCAGTACTTC; CDR3: CASNLELIRTQYF
size: many; J: TRBJ1-6; D: -; V: TRBV6-1; DNA: TGTGCCAGCAGTGAATACGGCGATGTTGATTCACCCCTCCACTTT; CDR3: CASSEYGDVDSPLHF
size: few; J: TRBJ2-1; D: TRBD1; V: TRBV28; DNA: TGTGCCAGCACCTACGGGACAGGGGTAGTGGAGCAGTTCTTC; CDR3: CASTYGTGVVEQFF
size: -; J: TRBJ2-4; D: -; V: TRBV11-2; DNA: TGTGCCAGCAGCTTAGTACGGGACATCTGCAAAAACATTCAGTACTTC; CDR3: CASSLVRDICKNIQYF
size: -; J: TRBJ2-1; D: -; V: TRBV24-1; DNA: TGTGCCACCAATGAGGGGGACGGCTATGAGCAGTTCTTC; CDR3: CATNEGDGYEQFF
size: -; J: TRBJ2-5; D: -; V: TRBV6-6; DNA: TGTGCCAGCAGTTACTCGTCGCAGAATCAAGAGACCCGGTACTTC; CDR3: CASSYSSQNQETRYF
size: once; J: TRBJ2-1; D: TRBD2; V: TRBV11-2; DNA: TGTGACAGCATCTTAGGTCCGGGACTAGCGTCCAATGAGCAGTTCTTC; CDR3: CDSILGPGLASNEQFF
size: -; J: TRBJ1-4; D: -; V: TRBV4-1; DNA: TGCGCCAGCAAAGACATGGGGCAGGAGGAAAAACTGTTTTTT; CDR3: CASKDMGQEEKLFF
size: -; J: TRBJ1-1; D: TRBD1; V: TRBV11-2; DNA: TGTGCCAGCAACTTATTCGGACAGGGTGAGGCTTTCTTT; CDR3: CASNLFGQGEAFF
size: many; J: TRBJ2-7; D: TRBD2; V: TRBV4-1; DNA: TGCGCCAGCAGCCAACGAGCGGGAGCTGGCTACGAGCAGTACTTC; CDR3: CASSQRAGAGYEQYF
size: -; J: TRBJ2-1; D: TRBD1; V: TRBV2; DNA: TGCGCCAGCAGTGACCGACAGGGTTACAATGAGCAGTTCTTC; CDR3: CASSDRQGYNEQFF
size: -; J: TRBJ2-1; D: TRBD2; V: TRBV6-2/TRBV6-3; DNA: TGTGCCAGCCGGCTAGCGGGACGGGAGCAGTTCTTC; CDR3: CASRLAGREQFF